The rows below give T cell receptor beta chains drawn from one sample of a study of shared T cell receptors in the human thymus. The repertoire was sequenced with immunoSEQ multiplex PCR; TCRdb's copy has only in-frame clones and lacks some. The sample has almost 550,000 clones, 78% seen once. These data also formed part of another study, on human thymus T cells.

The sample was thymocytes. These receptors were obtained from a boy in the first two years of life with a congenital heart defect. Each CDR3 is given with its conserved first and last residue. A D gene is named only where the DNA matches it firmly. Clone size is stated in some rows and not others, as once, few, many or a class when expanded.

V	D	J	size	CDR3	DNA
TRBV5-6	TRBD2	TRBJ2-5	NA	CASSLYSSSGLDETQYF	TGTGCCAGCAGCTTGTATTCCTCTAGCGGGCTTGACGAGACCCAGTACTTC
TRBV4-3	TRBD2	TRBJ2-1	NA	CASSHVSGGTYNEQFF	TGCGCCAGCAGCCATGTTAGCGGGGGGACCTACAATGAGCAGTTCTTC
TRBV9	NA	TRBJ2-3	NA	CASSPGLDVDTQYF	TGTGCCAGCAGCCCGGGACTTGATGTGGATACGCAGTATTTT
TRBV25-1	NA	TRBJ2-1	few	CASSVRRESSYNEQFF	TGTGCCAGCAGTGTTAGACGGGAGAGCTCCTACAATGAGCAGTTCTTC
TRBV10-3	NA	TRBJ2-7	NA	CAIRGLSYEQYF	TGTGCCATCAGAGGACTATCCTACGAGCAGTACTTC
TRBV12-5	TRBD1	TRBJ2-7	NA	CASGLPPGQPIPHEQYF	TGTGCTAGTGGTTTGCCCCCGGGACAGCCGATTCCCCACGAGCAGTACTTC
TRBV5-1	TRBD1	TRBJ2-5	once	CASSLGQGDYQETQYF	TGCGCCAGCAGCCTAGGACAGGGGGACTACCAAGAGACCCAGTACTTC
TRBV4-3	TRBD2	TRBJ2-1	NA	CASSQTITSGSNEQFF	TGCGCCAGCAGCCAGACGATCACTAGCGGGAGCAATGAGCAGTTCTTC
TRBV6-5	TRBD1	TRBJ2-7	NA	CASSNRGRGTEQYF	TGTGCCAGCAGCAACAGGGGGCGGGGTACGGAGCAGTACTTC
TRBV6-4	TRBD1	TRBJ1-4	NA	CASSGGGRSANEKLFF	TGTGCCAGCAGTGGAGGGGGCAGGTCAGCTAATGAAAAACTGTTTTTT
TRBV5-6	NA	TRBJ2-2	once	CASNPQGTVTGELFF	TGTGCCAGCAACCCTCAGGGTACCGTCACCGGGGAGCTGTTTTTT
TRBV27	TRBD2	TRBJ2-1	NA	CASSLTREGNEQFF	TGTGCCAGCAGTTTAACCAGGGAGGGTAATGAGCAGTTCTTC
TRBV2	NA	TRBJ1-3	NA	CASRLKWTLSGNTIYF	TGTGCCAGCAGGCTAAAGTGGACATTGTCTGGAAACACCATATATTTT
TRBV6-1	NA	TRBJ2-1	NA	CASSALDGTPPGEQFF	TGTGCCAGCAGTGCACTCGATGGGACTCCCCCGGGAGAGCAGTTCTTC
TRBV4-3	TRBD1	TRBJ1-2	NA	CASSHRPGTGAWDYGYTF	TGCGCCAGCAGCCACCGTCCCGGGACAGGGGCCTGGGACTATGGCTACACCTTC
TRBV4-1	TRBD2	TRBJ2-7	NA	CASSQGLAGEQYF	TGCGCCAGCAGCCAAGGACTAGCGGGGGAGCAGTACTTC
TRBV28	TRBD2	TRBJ2-3	NA	CASSPRGGTDTQYF	TGTGCCAGCAGCCCCCGGGGGGGGACAGATACGCAGTATTTT
TRBV28	NA	TRBJ2-7	once	CASSPVPNTGSSYEQYF	TGTGCCAGCAGCCCCGTGCCGAACACAGGTTCCTCCTACGAGCAGTACTTC
TRBV28	TRBD1	TRBJ2-3	NA	CASRSRDRGGTDTQYF	TGTGCCAGCAGGTCGCGGGACAGGGGTGGCACAGATACGCAGTATTTT
TRBV19	NA	TRBJ2-5	NA	CASSVTTGLASQETQYF	TGTGCCAGTAGTGTCACAACCGGGCTAGCGAGCCAAGAGACCCAGTACTTC
TRBV14	NA	TRBJ2-1	NA	CASSIGGEQFF	TGTGCCAGCAGTATCGGTGGTGAGCAGTTCTTC
TRBV7-8	TRBD2	TRBJ2-1	NA	CASSLVASGRTHFNEQFF	TGTGCCAGCAGCTTAGTTGCTAGCGGGAGGACACACTTCAATGAGCAGTTCTTC
TRBV18	NA	TRBJ1-1	once	CASSPVKTGGTEAFF	TGTGCCAGCTCACCAGTAAAGACAGGAGGCACTGAAGCTTTCTTT
TRBV5-4	NA	TRBJ1-1	NA	CASSLATVNTEAFF	TGTGCCAGCAGCTTGGCGACAGTCAACACTGAAGCTTTCTTT
TRBV9	TRBD1	TRBJ1-5	once	CASSVVTGPNQPQHF	TGTGCCAGCAGCGTAGTGACAGGGCCAAATCAGCCCCAGCATTTT
TRBV29-1	TRBD1	TRBJ2-5	NA	CSVAPGGASIETQYF	TGCAGCGTTGCCCCAGGGGGCGCGTCAATAGAGACCCAGTACTTC
TRBV7-6	TRBD1	TRBJ2-7	NA	CASSLEVRDRGREQYF	TGTGCCAGCAGCTTAGAGGTGCGGGACAGGGGCCGCGAGCAGTACTTC
TRBV14	TRBD2	TRBJ2-3	NA	CASSPRTSAPLGDTQYF	TGTGCCAGCAGCCCCCGGACTAGTGCCCCTTTAGGGGATACGCAGTATTTT
TRBV28	NA	TRBJ2-3	NA	CASSETGSDTQYF	TGTGCCAGCAGTGAGACAGGTTCAGATACGCAGTATTTT
TRBV9	TRBD2	TRBJ2-1	once	CASSVAPGAGGYNEQFF	TGTGCCAGCAGCGTAGCCCCGGGGGCGGGAGGCTACAATGAGCAGTTCTTC
TRBV18	NA	TRBJ1-3	few	CASSPENTIYF	TGTGCCAGCTCCCCGGAGAACACCATATATTTT
TRBV5-6	NA	TRBJ2-1	NA	CASTVGPASYNEQFF	TGTGCCAGCACCGTGGGGCCAGCTTCCTACAATGAGCAGTTCTTC
TRBV4-1	NA	TRBJ1-3	few	CASSQAWGKATVSGNTIYF	TGCGCCAGCAGCCAAGCCTGGGGCAAAGCGACCGTCTCTGGAAACACCATATATTTT
TRBV11-2	NA	TRBJ2-7	NA	CASSLDGLPREYEQYF	TGTGCCAGCAGCTTAGATGGGTTACCCCGGGAGTACGAGCAGTACTTC
TRBV15	NA	TRBJ1-5	NA	CATSPLRLSNQPQHF	TGTGCCACCAGCCCCCTCAGGTTAAGCAATCAGCCCCAGCATTTT
TRBV4-1	TRBD2	TRBJ2-7	once	CASSQVDLTSGGGSSYEQYF	TGCGCCAGCAGCCAAGTTGACCTGACTAGCGGGGGGGGGAGCTCCTACGAGCAGTACTTC
TRBV27	NA	TRBJ1-1	NA	CASSLVGGTEAFF	TGTGCCAGCAGTTTAGTGGGGGGAACTGAAGCTTTCTTT
TRBV10-3	TRBD1	TRBJ1-2	NA	CATQLDRSAGYTF	TGTGCCACTCAACTGGACAGGTCCGCGGGCTACACCTTC
TRBV5-1	NA	TRBJ1-6	NA	CASSLGQGWTPLHF	TGCGCCAGCAGCTTGGGGCAGGGTTGGACACCCCTCCACTTT
TRBV29-1	NA	TRBJ2-3	few	CSVCSVTDTQYF	TGCAGCGTTTGTTCGGTTACAGATACGCAGTATTTT
TRBV19	TRBD2	TRBJ2-7	NA	CASRPGLAGGPVEQYF	TGTGCCAGTCGACCGGGACTAGCGGGAGGGCCGGTCGAGCAGTACTTC
TRBV27	TRBD2	TRBJ2-1	NA	CASSLEVPGGHNEQFF	TGTGCCAGCAGTTTAGAGGTGCCGGGAGGCCACAATGAGCAGTTCTTC